Reported below is one T cell receptor (beta chain). This specimen comes from a study of blood T cell repertoires in COVID-19. The CDR3 is made up of 20 amino acids. Losses at the gene ends were 5 bases for V and 0 bases for J; bases not matched to a gene: 17. From germline, CDR1 is SGHNT and CDR2 YENEEA. This table comes from immunoSEQ multiplex PCR, and its TCRdb copy is limited to in-frame clones, with some not included. The sample lists approximately 250,000 clones; about 89% were seen once. The clonotype was recovered from a woman aged 30 to 39 who had recovered from COVID-19. The specimen sequenced was PBMCs or T cells enriched from blood (not recorded which). This chain joins TRBV11-3 and TRBJ1-1; 11 bases align to TRBD1. The CDR3 region is CASSLGAGGQGARMNTEAFF. As DNA, the CDR3 is TGTGCCAGCAGCCTTGGCGCCGGTGGACAGGGGGCGAGGATGAACACTGAAGCTTTCTTT.